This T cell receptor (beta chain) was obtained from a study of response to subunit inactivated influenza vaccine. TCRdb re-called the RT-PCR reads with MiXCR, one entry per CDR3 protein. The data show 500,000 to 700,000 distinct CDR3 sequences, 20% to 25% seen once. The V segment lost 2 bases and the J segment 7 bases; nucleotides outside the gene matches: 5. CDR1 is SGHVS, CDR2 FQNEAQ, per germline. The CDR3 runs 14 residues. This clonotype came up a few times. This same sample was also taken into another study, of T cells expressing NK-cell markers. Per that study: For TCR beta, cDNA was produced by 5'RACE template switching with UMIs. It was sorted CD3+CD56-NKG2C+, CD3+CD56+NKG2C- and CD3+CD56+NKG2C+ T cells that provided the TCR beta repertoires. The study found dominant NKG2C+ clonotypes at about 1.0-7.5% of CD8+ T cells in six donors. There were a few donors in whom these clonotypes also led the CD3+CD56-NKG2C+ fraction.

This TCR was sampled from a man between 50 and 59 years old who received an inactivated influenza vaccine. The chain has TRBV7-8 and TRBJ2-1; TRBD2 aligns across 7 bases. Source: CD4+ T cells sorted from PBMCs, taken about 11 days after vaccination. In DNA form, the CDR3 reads TGTGCCAGCAGCTTACGGGGGAGGGCGAATGAGCAGTTCTTC. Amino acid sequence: CASSLRGRANEQFF.